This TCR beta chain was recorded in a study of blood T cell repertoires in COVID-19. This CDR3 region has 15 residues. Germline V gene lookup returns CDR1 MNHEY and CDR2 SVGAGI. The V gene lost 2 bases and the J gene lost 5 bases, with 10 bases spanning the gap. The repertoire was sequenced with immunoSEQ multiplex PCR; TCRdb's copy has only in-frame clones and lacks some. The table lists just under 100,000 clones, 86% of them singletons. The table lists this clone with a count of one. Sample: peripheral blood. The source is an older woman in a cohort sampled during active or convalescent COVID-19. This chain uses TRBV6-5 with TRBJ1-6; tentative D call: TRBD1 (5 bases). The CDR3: CASSYPGGNNSPLHF. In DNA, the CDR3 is TGTGCCAGCAGTTACCCCGGGGGTAATAATTCACCCCTCCACTTT.